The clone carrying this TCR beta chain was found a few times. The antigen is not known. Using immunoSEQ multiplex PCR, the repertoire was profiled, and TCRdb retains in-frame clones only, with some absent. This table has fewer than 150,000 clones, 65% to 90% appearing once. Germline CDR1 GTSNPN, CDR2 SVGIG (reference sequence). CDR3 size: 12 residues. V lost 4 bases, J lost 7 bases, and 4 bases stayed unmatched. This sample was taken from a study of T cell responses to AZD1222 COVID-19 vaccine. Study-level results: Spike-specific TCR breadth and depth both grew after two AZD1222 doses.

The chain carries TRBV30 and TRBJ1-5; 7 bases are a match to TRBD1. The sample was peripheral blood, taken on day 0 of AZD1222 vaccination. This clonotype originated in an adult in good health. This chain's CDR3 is CAWKQGNQPQHF. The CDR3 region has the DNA TGTGCCTGGAAACAGGGGAACCAGCCCCAGCATTTT.